Shown below are 24 T cell receptor beta chains from a single sample sequenced in a study of T-cell reconstitution after alpha-beta-depleted transplantation in children. During its preparation, the TCRbeta library received unique molecular identifiers. TCRdb passed the PCR reads through MiXCR, listing each CDR3 protein once. Of 190,000 or so distinct CDR3 sequences in the sample, around 6.8% were seen once. Sequencing was performed on PBMCs from the stem cell graft donor, taken from the stem cell graft. The source is a human donor who donated a stem cell graft to a child with Wiskott-Aldrich syndrome.

This clonotype was counted ten times or more. This rearrangement joins TRBV5-1 to TRBJ1-1; D is uncertain. CDR1 and CDR2 (germline): SGHRS, YFSETQ. The CDR3 has 14 residues. V lost 5 bases and J 6 bases, leaving 17 bases between the germline ends. The CDR3 sequence: CASSEGGGLAEAFF. CDR3 in DNA: TGCGCCAGCAGTGAGGGTGGAGGGTTGGCTGAAGCTTTCTTT.

This rearrangement joins TRBV27 to TRBJ2-1; 7 nucleotides line up with TRBD2. CDR3 length: 15 amino acids. Germline CDR1 reads MNHEY; CDR2 reads SMNVEV (reference sequence). Trimming took 5 bases from V and 1 from J; bases not matched to a gene: 5. The DNA of the CDR3 is TGTGCCAGCAGTGGCGGGGGTTTGTCCTACAATGAGCAGTTCTTC. Translating it yields CASSGGGLSYNEQFF.

This clonotype was recorded many times. This chain joins TRBV18 and TRBJ2-7; possible D gene TRBD1, 6 bases. Germline CDR1 KGHSH, CDR2 LQKENI. The CDR3 is made up of 14 amino acids. Deletions cut 5 bases from V and 6 bases from J, with 17 bases between. As DNA, the CDR3 is TGTGCCAGCTCAACCGTGGACAGCGGTCGCGAGCAGTACTTC. Translated: CASSTVDSGREQYF. Looking up the rest from reference TRBV18 and TRBJ2-7 gives the full variable domain: NAGVMQNPRHLVRRRGQEARLRCSPMKGHSHVYWYRQLPEEGLKFMVYLQKENIIDESGMPKERFSAEFPKEGPSILRIQQVVRGDSAAYFCASSTVDSGREQYFGPGTRLTVT.

This clonotype has ten or more counts. This rearrangement joins TRBV24-1 to TRBJ2-5; 9 bases map to TRBD1. V lost 4 bases and J lost 5; bases outside the gene matches: 7. The CDR3 totals 15 residues. The germline V gene has CDR1 KGHDR and CDR2 SFDVKD. CDR3 loop: CATSDLQGAGETQYF. The DNA of the CDR3 is TGTGCCACCAGTGACCTACAGGGGGCTGGGGAGACCCAGTACTTC.

There are many counts of this clonotype. V and J are TRBV12-3 or TRBV12-4 and TRBJ2-3; D call uncertain. This CDR3 region has 12 residues. V was pared by 3 bases and J by 11 bases, with 12 bases between. The CDR3, as DNA: TGTGCCAGCAGTTTGGCTGGCCTTGGGCAGTATTTT. As protein: CASSLAGLGQYF.

This clonotype was recorded at least ten times. The V gene is TRBV7-6, the J gene TRBJ2-1; 8 bases match TRBD2. The CDR3 consists of 15 residues. V trimming: 5 bases; J trimming: 9 bases; junction bases outside the gene matches: 12. The germline V gene encodes CDR1 SGHVS and CDR2 FNYEAQ. This chain's CDR3 is CASSRRGTSAPEQFF. CDR3 coding DNA: TGTGCCAGCAGCCGAAGGGGGACTAGTGCCCCTGAGCAGTTCTTC.

Ten or more counts support this clonotype. The chain is built from TRBV5-1 and TRBJ2-5; the D is unclear. V was clipped by 0 bases and J by 1 base, with 7 bases between them. This CDR3 has 14 amino acids. Germline CDR1 reads SGHRS; CDR2 reads YFSETQ. CDR3 residues: CASSLVSGQETQYF. The DNA of the CDR3 is TGCGCCAGCAGCTTGGTTTCGGGCCAAGAGACCCAGTACTTC.

The sample holds many counts of this clonotype. The rearrangement joins TRBV20-1 to TRBJ2-3; D is ambiguous. The germline CDR1 and CDR2 sequences are DFQATT and SNEGSKA (reference sequence). V was shortened by 1 base and J by 1 base, with 0 bases between the two germline ends. This CDR3 is 11 amino acids long. The CDR3 region is CSARGTDTQYF. For the CDR3, the DNA is TGCAGTGCTAGAGGCACAGATACGCAGTATTTT.

The chain is built from TRBV5-1 and TRBJ2-3, with 8 bases identical to TRBD1. CDR3 length: 13 residues. The V and J ends lost 4 bases and 3 bases, in that order; junction bases with no gene match: 1. CDR1 and CDR2 (germline): SGHRS, YFSETQ. CDR3: CASSGQGTDTQYF. As DNA, the CDR3 is TGCGCCAGCAGCGGACAGGGTACAGATACGCAGTATTTT.

This clonotype was observed many times. The chain combines TRBV12-3 or TRBV12-4 with TRBJ2-7; 11 bases are a match to TRBD2. The trim removed 5 bases at V and 1 base at J, leaving 7 bases unmatched. The length of the CDR3 is 16 residues. The CDR3 here is CASSLLAGGHSYEQYF. In nucleotides, the CDR3 is TGTGCCAGCAGTCTCCTAGCGGGAGGCCATTCCTACGAGCAGTACTTC.

The table lists this clonotype with many counts. The chain is built from TRBV6-1 and TRBJ2-3; TRBD2 agrees at 7 bases. V dropped 11 bases and J dropped 2; count of bases not matched to a gene: 13. This CDR3 contains 15 residues. Germline values: CDR1 MNHNS, CDR2 SASEGT. The CDR3 protein is CAVGRPEGVTDTQYF. DNA of the CDR3: TGTGCCGTCGGGAGGCCGGAGGGAGTCACAGATACGCAGTATTTT.

This clonotype was detected many times. The chain recombines TRBV5-1 with TRBJ2-5; D might be TRBD1 (5 bases). The CDR3 covers 14 residues. Between the trimmed V and J ends, which lost 4 bases and 5 bases, there was a span of 15 bases. CDR1 is SGHRS, CDR2 YFSETQ, per germline. For the CDR3, the DNA is TGCGCCAGCAGCCATGGATCAGGGAAGGAGACCCAGTACTTC. This translates into CASSHGSGKETQYF. The whole variable domain, remainder taken from reference TRBV5-1 and TRBJ2-5, is KAGVTQTPRYLIKTRGQQVTLSCSPISGHRSVSWYQQTPGQGLQFLFEYFSETQRNKGNFPGRFSGRQFSNSRSEMNVSTLELGDSALYLCASSHGSGKETQYFGPGTRLLVL.

This clonotype has more than one count but fewer than ten. V is TRBV30 and J is TRBJ2-7; 7 bases are a match to TRBD2. This CDR3 has 17 amino acids. Trimming at V came to 4 bases and at J to 0 bases, leaving 15 bases not matched to a gene. The V gene's germline CDR1 is GTSNPN and CDR2 SVGIG (reference sequence). In DNA, the CDR3 is TGTGCCTGGATGAAGGAGGGCGGGAGACCCTACTCCTACGAGCAGTACTTC. Translation: CAWMKEGGRPYSYEQYF.

This clonotype was counted many times. The chain couples TRBV3-1 to TRBJ2-1; weak D call: TRBD2 (5 bases). The CDR3 totals 16 residues. CDR1 and CDR2 from the germline V gene are LGHDT and YNNKEL (reference sequence). The V end lost 1 base, the J end lost 2 bases, and 12 bases lay between the germline ends. This chain's CDR3 is CASSQGGIAAYNEQFF. CDR3 bases: TGTGCCAGCAGCCAAGGAGGGATAGCAGCCTACAATGAGCAGTTCTTC.

Ten or more counts support this clonotype. The chain carries TRBV18 and TRBJ2-1, with 9 positions matching TRBD2. This CDR3 region has 14 residues. Trimming at V came to 5 bases and at J to 7 bases, leaving 6 bases not matched to a gene. Germline CDR1 is KGHSH and CDR2 is LQKENI. In DNA form, the CDR3 reads TGTGCCAGCTCAAGGCGGGAGGGCCGGAATGAGCAGTTCTTC. Protein product: CASSRREGRNEQFF. Looking up the rest from reference TRBV18 and TRBJ2-1 gives the full variable domain: NAGVMQNPRHLVRRRGQEARLRCSPMKGHSHVYWYRQLPEEGLKFMVYLQKENIIDESGMPKERFSAEFPKEGPSILRIQQVVRGDSAAYFCASSRREGRNEQFFGPGTRLTVL.

A few counts support this clonotype. V is TRBV2 and J is TRBJ2-7, with TRBD2 matching over 10 bases. CDR3 length: 15 amino acids. Germline V lookup: CDR1 SNHLY, CDR2 FYNNEI. J was trimmed by 4 bases and V by 6 bases; bases with no gene match: 9. DNA for the CDR3: TGTGCCAGCAGAGAACCGGGACTAGCGAAATACGAGCAGTACTTC. Its protein product is CASREPGLAKYEQYF.

This clonotype was detected ten times or more. The chain employs TRBV4-1 and TRBJ1-1, with D unclear. Germline V CDR1 and CDR2: MGHRA, YSYEKL. This CDR3 region has 12 residues. Deletions cut 3 bases from V and 10 bases from J, with 12 bases between. The CDR3 DNA follows: TGCGCCAGCAGCCAGTCCGGACGGACAGCTTTCTTT. This sequence encodes CASSQSGRTAFF.

In this sample, this clonotype turned up a few times. The CDR3 here is CASSSIDTLETQYF. CDR3 coding DNA: TGTGCCAGTAGTTCGATCGACACATTAGAGACCCAGTACTTC. This chain links TRBV19 with TRBJ2-5; D is unclear. Trimming removed 5 bases at V and 4 bases at J, with 14 bases between. CDR3 length: 14 amino acids. Germline V gives CDR1 LNHDA, CDR2 SQIVND (reference sequence).

This clonotype was picked up a small number of times. This chain links TRBV7-7 with TRBJ2-3; tentative D call: TRBD1 (6 bases). In germline, CDR1 is SSHAT, CDR2 FNYEAQ (reference sequence). V was cut by 5 bases and J by 4 bases, with 16 bases left in between. This CDR3 region has 15 residues. CDR3 sequence (DNA): TGTGCCAGCAGCCAGGGACATGCCGGACCAGATACGCAGTATTTT. Its translation: CASSQGHAGPDTQYF.

This clonotype showed up many times. The chain uses TRBV20-1 and TRBJ2-7; 10 nucleotides align to TRBD2. With V trimmed by 3 bases and J by 5 bases, 7 bases remained unmatched. Germline V gene lookup returns CDR1 DFQATT and CDR2 SNEGSKA (reference sequence). The CDR3 is 14 amino acids. The CDR3, as DNA: TGCAGTGCTAGCCCTAGCGGGAGTAATGACGAGCAGTACTTC. It translates to CSASPSGSNDEQYF.

Ten or more counts support this clonotype. V is TRBV7-2 and J is TRBJ2-7, with TRBD2 matching 9 bases. V trimming: 5 bases; J trimming: 3 bases; junction bases outside the gene matches: 5. The CDR3 is 14 amino acids. Looked up from germline, CDR1 is SGHTA and CDR2 is FQGNSA. CDR3 amino acids: CASSPVAGVYEQYF. CDR3 sequence (DNA): TGTGCCAGCAGCCCAGTAGCGGGAGTCTACGAGCAGTACTTC.

This clonotype was counted many times. The chain is built from TRBV12-3 or TRBV12-4 and TRBJ1-6; the match to TRBD1 covers 7 bases. There are 14 residues in the CDR3. The ends lost 6 bases at V and 8 bases at J; junction bases unmatched: 7. CDR3 in amino acids: CASRATGAYSPLHF. In DNA form, the CDR3 reads TGTGCCAGCAGGGCAACAGGGGCGTATTCACCCCTCCACTTT.

In this sample, this clonotype turned up many times. The chain joins TRBV24-1 to TRBJ2-1, with 8 bases matching TRBD1. The germline CDR1 and CDR2 sequences are KGHDR and SFDVKD. The J segment lost 8 bases and the V segment lost 3 bases, leaving 5 bases of the junction unmatched. There are 14 residues in the CDR3. The CDR3, as DNA: TGTGCCACCAGTGATGACAGGGGTGTGGATGAGCAGTTCTTC. Its protein product is CATSDDRGVDEQFF.

At least ten counts were recorded for this clonotype. The chain has TRBV4-2 and TRBJ1-6; TRBD1 is a possible D gene (6 bases). The ends were cut back, 0 bases at V and 0 bases at J, with 9 bases in the middle. CDR1 and CDR2 from the germline V gene are LGHNA and YNFKEQ. The CDR3 sequence is 17 residues long. CDR3 DNA sequence: TGTGCCAGCAGCCAAGACAGGGGTAGCTCCTATAATTCACCCCTCCACTTT. It yields the protein CASSQDRGSSYNSPLHF.